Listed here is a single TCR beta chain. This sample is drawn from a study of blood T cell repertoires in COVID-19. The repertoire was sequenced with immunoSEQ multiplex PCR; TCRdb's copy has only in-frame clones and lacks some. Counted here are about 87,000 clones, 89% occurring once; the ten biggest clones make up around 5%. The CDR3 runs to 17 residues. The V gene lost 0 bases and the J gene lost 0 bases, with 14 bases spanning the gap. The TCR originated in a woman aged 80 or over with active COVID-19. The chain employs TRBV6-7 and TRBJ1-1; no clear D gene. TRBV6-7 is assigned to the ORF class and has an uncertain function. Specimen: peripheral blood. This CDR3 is CASSYSIDKALNTEAFF. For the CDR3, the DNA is TGTGCCAGCAGTTACTCGATTGATAAAGCCTTGAACACTGAAGCTTTCTTT.